This T cell receptor beta chain comes out of a study of long-term antiretroviral therapy in people with HIV. Overall study findings and caveats: The study lacked data on ART adherence, viral resistance or therapy changes. Relative to control repertoires, HIV repertoires exhibited narrower CDR3 length ranges.

About this clone itself: No antigen is known for it.

Among participants with HIV, every one received treatment in the United States. Per the germline V gene, CDR1 is LGHNA and CDR2 is YSLEER. This CDR3 spans 17 amino acids. With 2 bases clipped from V and 2 bases from J, the junction kept 9 bases outside the gene matches. They ran version v3.0 of the immunoSEQ assay at survey level. Data came from immunoSEQ multiplex PCR; TCRdb stores just in-frame clones and leaves some out. The sample contains 29,000 or so clones, around 93% of which appear only once. This sequence originates from a man between 50 and 59 years old with HIV. The genes are TRBV4-3 and TRBJ2-3; 8 nucleotides agree with TRBD2. This material consisted of unsorted PBMCs, taken approximately 7.1 years after starting antiretroviral therapy. The chain's CDR3 is CASSQRGLAGITDTQYF. The CDR3 DNA reads as TGCGCCAGCAGCCAAAGGGGTCTAGCGGGCATCACAGATACGCAGTATTTT.